One T cell receptor (beta chain) is described in this entry. The data were obtained in a study of blood T cell repertoires in COVID-19. For the study at large: Sites across the United States, Italy and Spain contributed samples from acute and convalescent COVID-19. The cDNA or gDNA used as material had been derived from T cells, B-cell-depleted T cells, or PBMCs.

In the original workflow: Quantification of nucleated cells was approximated via reference gene primer amplification. Repertoires were generated with immunoSEQ multiplex PCR, while TCRdb's copy carries only in-frame clones and drops some. That table is the source of V, J and clone size, and D and trimming were worked out from the DNA. Of 14,000 or so clones in the sample, around 84% were seen once. CDR1 and CDR2 from the germline V gene are SQVTM and ANQGSEA. The CDR3 has 15 residues. The ends lost 7 bases at V and 4 bases at J; junction bases unmatched: 12. This rearrangement joins TRBV29-1 to TRBJ2-1; 8 bases align to TRBD2. Sequencing was performed on peripheral blood. The source of this sequence is a woman aged 45 to 65 with active or convalescent COVID-19. The CDR3 DNA reads TGCAGCGGTTACAATAGCGGGAAGTCATACAATGAGCAGTTCTTC. Its protein product is CSGYNSGKSYNEQFF.